This is a list of T cell receptor beta chains from one sample in a study of T-cell memory formation after mild COVID-19. MiXCR was run by TCRdb on the 5' RACE reads, yielding one entry per CDR3 protein. The sample includes 110,000 to 150,000 distinct CDR3 sequences, under 30% seen only once; the top ten take approximately 25%. The sequenced material came from PBMCs or a T cell subset sorted from them (not recorded which). All receptors come from an adult woman who had mild COVID-19 (a few samples of this study predate the infection). Cell type and time point are not known. Both conserved end residues are part of each CDR3. The D gene is left open where the match is weak. Rows give clone size only sometimes, using once, few, many, or a class for an expanded clone.

clone_size	v_call	d_call	j_call	cdr3_nt	cdr3_aa
NA	TRBV27	NA	TRBJ1-1	TGTGCCAGCAGACGGACGATGAACACTGAAGCTTTCTTT	CASRRTMNTEAFF
few	TRBV2	TRBD2	TRBJ2-1	TGTGCCAGCAGTGTAGTGGCGGGGGGCTACAATGAGCAGTTCTTC	CASSVVAGGYNEQFF
NA	TRBV7-9	NA	TRBJ1-1	TGTGCCAGCAGATCCCCCTTGGGGAAGTTTAACACTGAAGCTTTCTTT	CASRSPLGKFNTEAFF
once	TRBV20-1	NA	TRBJ1-1	TGCAGTGCTCGGCGGAACACTGAAGCTTTCTTT	CSARRNTEAFF
few	TRBV12-3/TRBV12-4	TRBD2	TRBJ2-5	TGTGCCAGCAGTTTAGCCCTAGCGGAAGAGACCCAGTACTTC	CASSLALAEETQYF
NA	TRBV29-1	NA	TRBJ1-1	TGCAGCGTGCCAGGTAGGAACACTGAAGCTTTCTTT	CSVPGRNTEAFF
few	TRBV29-1	NA	TRBJ2-2	TGCAGCGTTGAAGTAGGACGTTCGAACACCGGGGAGCTGTTTTTT	CSVEVGRSNTGELFF
medium-sized	TRBV3-1	TRBD2	TRBJ2-3	TGTGCCAGCAGCCGTCTCACCCTAGCCGGGGGGTCGCCCACAGATACGCAGTATTTT	CASSRLTLAGGSPTDTQYF
NA	TRBV5-6	NA	TRBJ2-3	TGTGCCAGCAGCTTGGTTCTAGCGTGGGGAAATACGCAGTATTTT	CASSLVLAWGNTQYF
NA	TRBV11-2	NA	TRBJ1-2	TGTGCCAGCAGCATCTCGGGACACCAGAGCTATGGCTACACCTTC	CASSISGHQSYGYTF
few	TRBV20-1	TRBD1	TRBJ1-1	TGCAGTGCTAGCTACGACAGGGGAAATGAAGCTTTCTTT	CSASYDRGNEAFF
NA	TRBV25-1	NA	TRBJ1-1	TGTGCCAGCAGTGAGCTTAACACTGAAGCTTTCTTT	CASSELNTEAFF
NA	TRBV29-1	TRBD1	TRBJ2-3	TGCAGCGTTTCCCCGGGACAGTCCACAGATACGCAGTATTTT	CSVSPGQSTDTQYF
NA	TRBV2	TRBD2	TRBJ2-1	TGTGCACTAGCGGGACCATACAATGAGCAGTTCTTC	CALAGPYNEQFF
NA	TRBV4-1	TRBD2	TRBJ2-7	TGCGCCAGCAGCCTATCTAGCGGGAACGAGCAGTACTTC	CASSLSSGNEQYF
few	TRBV7-9	TRBD1	TRBJ2-7	TGTGCCAGCAGCCCCTGGGAGGACAGGGCCTACGAGCAGTACTTC	CASSPWEDRAYEQYF
few	TRBV7-2	NA	TRBJ2-5	TGTGCCAGCAGCTTACGTCAGGGGCGCTGGGAGACCCAGTACTTC	CASSLRQGRWETQYF